This T cell receptor (beta chain) was found in a study of graft-versus-host responses after intestinal transplantation. Background on the study: Multivisceral, liver-intestinal, or isolated intestinal grafts went to recipients. All recipients were given anti-thymocyte globulin induction, and tacrolimus and steroids were then administered for three to four years. Overall study findings and caveats: When patients had graft-donor T cell macrochimerism, their allografts held high graft-versus-host to host-versus-graft clonal ratios.

In the case of this clone: Its antigen is unknown.

Generated by immunoSEQ multiplex PCR, the TCRdb table keeps only in-frame clones and is missing some. This sample yields around 15,000 clones, of which 88% are seen a single time; 6% belongs to the top ten. The TCR was taken from a human patient who received an intestinal transplant, so some T cells may come from the graft donor. The input for sequencing was PBMCs, taken 110 days after intestinal transplant.

For the CDR3, the DNA is TGCGCCAGCAGCCTAGCGGGATGGAGCTCCTACAATGAGCAGTTCTTC. This encodes CASSLAGWSSYNEQFF. The chain joins TRBV4-1 to TRBJ2-1; 8 bases line up with TRBD2. Trimming cost V 4 bases and J 0 bases; bases outside gene matches: 5. CDR1 and CDR2 from the germline V gene are MGHRA and YSYEKL. CDR3 length: 16 amino acids.